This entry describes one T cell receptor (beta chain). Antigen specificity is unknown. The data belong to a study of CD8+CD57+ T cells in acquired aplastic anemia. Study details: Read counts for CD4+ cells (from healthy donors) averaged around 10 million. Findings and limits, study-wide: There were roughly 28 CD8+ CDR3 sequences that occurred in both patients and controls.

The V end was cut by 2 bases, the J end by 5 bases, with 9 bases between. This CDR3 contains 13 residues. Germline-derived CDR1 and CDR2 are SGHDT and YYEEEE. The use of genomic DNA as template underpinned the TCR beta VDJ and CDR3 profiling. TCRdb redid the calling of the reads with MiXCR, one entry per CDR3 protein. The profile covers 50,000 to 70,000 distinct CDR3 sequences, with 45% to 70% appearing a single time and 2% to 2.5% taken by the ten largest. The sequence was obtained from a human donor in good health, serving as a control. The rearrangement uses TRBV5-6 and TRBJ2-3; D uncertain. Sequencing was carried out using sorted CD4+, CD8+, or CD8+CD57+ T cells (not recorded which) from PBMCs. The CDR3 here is CASSFKLEDTQYF. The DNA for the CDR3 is TGTGCCAGCAGCTTCAAACTGGAAGATACGCAGTATTTT.